This record covers a single TCR beta chain. The data were taken from a study of blood T cell repertoires in COVID-19. In the study overall: COVID-19 samples collected from the United States, Italy and Spain covered acute and convalescent phases. The cDNA or gDNA used as material had been derived from T cells, B-cell-depleted T cells, or PBMCs.

Assay: immunoSEQ multiplex PCR; the TCRdb copy retains only in-frame clones and omits some. The top ten clones hold 6% to 9% of a sample with a few hundred thousand clones, around 85% of them seen once. In germline, CDR1 is GTSNPN, CDR2 SVGIG (reference sequence). The CDR3 has 12 residues. Trimming shortened V by 7 bases and J by 6 bases, and 15 bases separated the two germline ends. The sequence derives from a human donor in a cohort sampled during active COVID-19. The J gene is TRBJ1-2, the V gene TRBV30; TRBD1 is a possible D gene (5 bases). Source material: peripheral blood. This chain's CDR3 is CAYYMGGDGYTF. Written as DNA, the CDR3 is TGTGCCTATTACATGGGGGGGGATGGCTACACCTTC.